The source of this T cell receptor (beta chain) is a study of shared clonotypes between healthy human individuals. As for the study in general: For every donor, three CD4 naive, three CD4 memory, two CD8 naive and one CD8 memory plates were used.

The study's findings and limits: The four-donor shared clonotypes exceeded non-shared clonotypes in generation probability, with non-shared ones scoring lower.

The CDR3 contains 15 residues. V lost 4 bases and J lost 4, with 17 bases in between. Per the germline V gene, CDR1 is KGHSH and CDR2 is LQKENI. This table comes from immunoSEQ multiplex PCR, and its TCRdb copy is limited to in-frame clones, with some not included. The sample has over a million clones, about four fifths seen once; the top ten hold about 0.52%. With regard to this clone: Its specificity is not known.

The sequence derives from a man aged 18-30 years in good health. Some clones in this sample may be carry-over from other donors' samples. The V call is TRBV18, the J call TRBJ2-7; D is perhaps TRBD1 (5 bases). Input material: memory CD4+ T cells from PBMCs. The subset denotes: CD45RA-negative fraction. The CDR3 DNA reads TGTGCCAGCTCACTCGGACAATCTGGGTGGTACGAGCAGTACTTC. Amino acid sequence: CASSLGQSGWYEQYF. The full variable domain, its missing parts supplied by reference TRBV18 and TRBJ2-7, is NAGVMQNPRHLVRRRGQEARLRCSPMKGHSHVYWYRQLPEEGLKFMVYLQKENIIDESGMPKERFSAEFPKEGPSILRIQQVVRGDSAAYFCASSLGQSGWYEQYFGPGTRLTVT.